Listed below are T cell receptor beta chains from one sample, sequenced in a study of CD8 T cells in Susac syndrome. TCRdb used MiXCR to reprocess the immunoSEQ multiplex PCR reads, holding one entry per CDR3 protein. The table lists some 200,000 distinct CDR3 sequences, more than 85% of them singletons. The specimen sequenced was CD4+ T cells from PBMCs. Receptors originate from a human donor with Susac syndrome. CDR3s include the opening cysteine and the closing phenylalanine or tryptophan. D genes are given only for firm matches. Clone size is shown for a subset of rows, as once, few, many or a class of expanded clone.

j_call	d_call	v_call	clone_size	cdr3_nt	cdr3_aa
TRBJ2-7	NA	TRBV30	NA	TGTGCCTGGAGTGTCGGGCCAGGGAATCTCGAGCAGTACTTC	CAWSVGPGNLEQYF
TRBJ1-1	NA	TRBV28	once	TGTGCCAGCACTACTCTACAGGGTCGCACTGAAGCTTTCTTT	CASTTLQGRTEAFF
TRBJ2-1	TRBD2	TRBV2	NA	TGTGCCAGCAGTGAAGGGACTAGCGTTTACAATGAGCAGTTCTTC	CASSEGTSVYNEQFF
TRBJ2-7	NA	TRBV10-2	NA	TGCGCCAGCAGGGACCGGGACATAAACCCCTACGAGCAGTACTTC	CASRDRDINPYEQYF
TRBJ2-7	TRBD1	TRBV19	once	TGTGCCAGTGCAGGGGGCGCACACCACGAGCAGTACTTC	CASAGGAHHEQYF
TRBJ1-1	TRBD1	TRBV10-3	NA	TGTGCCACTTGGGACAGACTGAACACTGAAGCTTTCTTT	CATWDRLNTEAFF
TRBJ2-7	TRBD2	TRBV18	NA	TGTGCCAGCTCACCACCGGAGGGACTAGCGGGAGTCGAGCAGTACTTC	CASSPPEGLAGVEQYF
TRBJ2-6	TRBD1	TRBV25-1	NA	TGTGCCAGCAGTTCCTCCAGGGGGCCTGGGGCCAACGTCCTGACTTTC	CASSSSRGPGANVLTF
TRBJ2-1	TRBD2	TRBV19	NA	TGTGCCAGTAGTTTGGGAGGGACCAACAATGAGCAGTTCTTC	CASSLGGTNNEQFF
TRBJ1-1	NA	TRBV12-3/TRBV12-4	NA	TGTGCCAGCAGTTTGACGGGCGTGAACACTGAAGCTTTCTTT	CASSLTGVNTEAFF
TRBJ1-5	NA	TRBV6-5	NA	TGTGCCAGCAGATCCGTATCCATGGGCAATCAGCCCCAGCATTTT	CASRSVSMGNQPQHF
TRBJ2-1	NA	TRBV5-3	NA	TGTGCCAGAAGCCCGTTGAGCGGACACCACAGGCCCTACAATGAGCAGTTCTTC	CARSPLSGHHRPYNEQFF
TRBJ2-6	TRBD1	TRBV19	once	TGTGCCAGTAGTCAGACGGGACAGACCTTCTCTGGGGCCAACGTCCTGACTTTC	CASSQTGQTFSGANVLTF
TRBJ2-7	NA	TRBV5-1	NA	TGCGCCAGCCGAGCCAGTATCAGCTACGAGCAGTACTTC	CASRASISYEQYF
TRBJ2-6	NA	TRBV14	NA	TGTGCCAGCAGCCAACTCATTGCCTCTGGGGCCAACGTCCTGACTTTC	CASSQLIASGANVLTF
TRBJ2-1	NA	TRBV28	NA	TGTGCCAGCAGTTTTGTGGGGGAAGTCTACAATGAGCAGTTCTTC	CASSFVGEVYNEQFF
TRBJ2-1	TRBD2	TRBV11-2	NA	TGTGCCAGCAGCTTAGATTGGGGGAGGGAGTTCTTC	CASSLDWGREFF
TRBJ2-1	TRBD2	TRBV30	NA	TGTGCCTGGAGCAAGATTAATGCGGGGGGGCACAATGAGCAGTTCTTC	CAWSKINAGGHNEQFF
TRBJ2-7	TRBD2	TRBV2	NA	TGTGCCAGTTCGGGACTAGCGAACTACGAGCAGTACTTC	CASSGLANYEQYF
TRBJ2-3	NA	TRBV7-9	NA	TGTGCCAGCAGCTTAGCGTCGCTTTCACATACGCAGTATTTT	CASSLASLSHTQYF
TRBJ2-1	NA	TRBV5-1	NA	TGCGCCAGCAGCTTGGACGATAAATGGCAGTTCTTC	CASSLDDKWQFF
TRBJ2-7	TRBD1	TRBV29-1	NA	TGCAGCGTTGCGGGACAGGGTTCCTACGAGCAGTACTTC	CSVAGQGSYEQYF
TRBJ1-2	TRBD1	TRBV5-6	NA	TGTGCCAGCAGTTCGACAGGGGGAAGTCTCTATGGCTACACCTTC	CASSSTGGSLYGYTF
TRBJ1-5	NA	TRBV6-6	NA	TGTGCCAGCAGTAGGGGCCAGGGTGGAACCAATCAGCCCCAGCATTTT	CASSRGQGGTNQPQHF
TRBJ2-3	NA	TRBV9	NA	TGTGCCAGCAGCGTTAGCCCCTATAACACAGATACGCAGTATTTT	CASSVSPYNTDTQYF
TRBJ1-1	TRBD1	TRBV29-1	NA	TGCAGCGTTGAAAAGGGGACAGAACATGAAGCTTTCTTT	CSVEKGTEHEAFF
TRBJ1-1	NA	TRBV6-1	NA	TGTGCCAGCAGTGAATGGGGGGGGTATGAAGCTTTCTTT	CASSEWGGYEAFF
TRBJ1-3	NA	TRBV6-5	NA	TGTGCCAGCATGATATCCAAAAATGGAAACACCATATATTTT	CASMISKNGNTIYF